This T cell receptor beta chain was identified in a study of cytomegalovirus exposure and HLA in healthy donors. Study-wide context: From around 180 million T cells, an earlier analysis saw approximately 120 million unique TCR beta sequences.

In the PCR, 60 Vbeta and 13 Jbeta primers were used. Sequencing was performed with immunoSEQ multiplex PCR; in TCRdb, only in-frame clones are kept and a portion is missing. The repertoire includes about 190,000 clones, about 69% of them detected once, and about 4.8% sits in the top ten. This clone came up a few times. Its antigen is as yet unknown. The CDR3 length is 16 residues. V lost 6 bases to trimming and J lost 7 bases, with 22 bases between them. Germline V gives CDR1 SGHVS, CDR2 FQNEAQ. Findings of the study overall: With DRB1 most and HLA-C fewest, TCR association rates differed between HLA loci in a later analysis. In the analysis, some V segments, TRBV6-2 and TRBV6-3 included, were excluded as indistinguishable.

V usage is TRBV7-8 and J usage is TRBJ2-1; D possibly corresponds to TRBD2 (6 bases). The receptor was isolated from a man aged 25-45 years in good health and CMV-seropositive. The sample comprised PBMCs. CDR3 nucleotides: TGTGCCAGCAGGGGGACGTTCGGCGGGGTCTCAAATGAGCAGTTCTTC. This translates into CASRGTFGGVSNEQFF.